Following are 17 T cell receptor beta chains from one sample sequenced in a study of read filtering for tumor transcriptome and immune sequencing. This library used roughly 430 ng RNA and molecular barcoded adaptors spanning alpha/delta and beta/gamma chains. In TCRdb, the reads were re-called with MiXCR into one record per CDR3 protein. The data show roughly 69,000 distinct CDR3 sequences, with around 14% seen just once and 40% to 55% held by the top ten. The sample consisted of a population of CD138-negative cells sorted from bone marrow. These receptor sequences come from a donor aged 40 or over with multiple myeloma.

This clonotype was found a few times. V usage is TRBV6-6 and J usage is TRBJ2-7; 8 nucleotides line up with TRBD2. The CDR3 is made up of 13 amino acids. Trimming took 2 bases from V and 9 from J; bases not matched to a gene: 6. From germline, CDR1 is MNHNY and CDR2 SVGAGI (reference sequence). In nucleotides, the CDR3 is TGTGCCAGCAGTTACCTAGGACTAGCCGCGCAGTACTTC. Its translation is CASSYLGLAAQYF.

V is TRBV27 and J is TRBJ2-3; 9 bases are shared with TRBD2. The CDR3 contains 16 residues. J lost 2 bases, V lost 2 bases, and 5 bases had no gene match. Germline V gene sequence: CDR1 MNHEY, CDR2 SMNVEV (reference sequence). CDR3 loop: CASSLGLAGYTDTQYF. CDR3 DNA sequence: TGTGCCAGCAGTTTAGGGCTAGCGGGGTACACAGATACGCAGTATTTT.

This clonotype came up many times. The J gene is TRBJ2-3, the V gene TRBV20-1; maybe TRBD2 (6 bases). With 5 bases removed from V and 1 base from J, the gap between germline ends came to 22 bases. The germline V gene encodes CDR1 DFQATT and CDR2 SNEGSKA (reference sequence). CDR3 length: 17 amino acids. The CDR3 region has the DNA TGCAGTGCTTGGACGCGCGGGACCCGAAGAGGCACAGATACGCAGTATTTT. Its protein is CSAWTRGTRRGTDTQYF.

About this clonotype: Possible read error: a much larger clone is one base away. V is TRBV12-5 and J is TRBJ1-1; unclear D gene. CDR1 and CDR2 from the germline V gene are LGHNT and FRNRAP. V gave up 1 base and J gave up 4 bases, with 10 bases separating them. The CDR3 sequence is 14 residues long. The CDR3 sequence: CASGLEGRSTEAFF. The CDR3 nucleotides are TGTGCTAGTGGTTTGGAAGGCAGGAGCACTGAAGCTTTCTTT.

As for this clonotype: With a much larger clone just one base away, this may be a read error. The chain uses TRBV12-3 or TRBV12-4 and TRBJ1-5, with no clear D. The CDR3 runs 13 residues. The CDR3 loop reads CAGSSFTNQPQHF. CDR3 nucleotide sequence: TGTGCCGGCAGTTCCTTCACCAATCAGCCCCAGCATTTT.

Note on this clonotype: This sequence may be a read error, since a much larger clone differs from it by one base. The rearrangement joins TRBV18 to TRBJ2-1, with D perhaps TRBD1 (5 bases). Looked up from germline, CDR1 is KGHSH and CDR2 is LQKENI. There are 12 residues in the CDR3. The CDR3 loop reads CASLPRGDEQFF. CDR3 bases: TGTGCCAGCTTACCAAGGGGTGATGAGCAGTTCTTC.

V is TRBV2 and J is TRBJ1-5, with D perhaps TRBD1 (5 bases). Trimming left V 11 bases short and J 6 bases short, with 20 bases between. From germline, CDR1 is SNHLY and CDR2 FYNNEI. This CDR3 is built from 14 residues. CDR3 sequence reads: CAGNRGVSSQPQHF. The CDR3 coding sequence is TGTGCCGGCAATCGAGGGGTTTCAAGTCAGCCCCAGCATTTT.

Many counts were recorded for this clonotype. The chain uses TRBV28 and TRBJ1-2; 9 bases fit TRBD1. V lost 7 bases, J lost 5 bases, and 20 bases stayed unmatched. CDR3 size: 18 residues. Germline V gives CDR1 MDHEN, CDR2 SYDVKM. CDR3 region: CASNSQGAGIGILYGYTF. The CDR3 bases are TGTGCCAGCAATTCACAGGGGGCCGGGATCGGGATCCTTTATGGCTACACCTTC.

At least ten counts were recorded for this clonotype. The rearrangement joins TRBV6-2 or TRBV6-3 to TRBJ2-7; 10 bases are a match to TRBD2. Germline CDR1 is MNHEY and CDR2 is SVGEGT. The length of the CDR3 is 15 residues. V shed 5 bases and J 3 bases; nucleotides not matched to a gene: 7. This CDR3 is CASSHPGLAFYEQYF. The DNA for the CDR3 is TGTGCCAGCAGTCACCCGGGACTAGCGTTCTACGAGCAGTACTTC.

CDR3: CSARASLTGPNQPQHF. In DNA form, the CDR3 reads TGCAGTGCTAGAGCCTCGCTCACCGGGCCGAATCAGCCCCAGCATTTT. This chain joins TRBV20-1 and TRBJ1-5; D is unclear. This CDR3 comprises 16 residues. V was cut by 1 base and J by 4 bases, with 17 bases left in between. Per germline, CDR1 DFQATT and CDR2 SNEGSKA (reference sequence).

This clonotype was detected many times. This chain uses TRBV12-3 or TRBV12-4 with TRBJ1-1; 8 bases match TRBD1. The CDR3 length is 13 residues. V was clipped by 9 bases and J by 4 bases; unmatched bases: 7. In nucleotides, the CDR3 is TGTGCCAGTACCCGACAGGGGTCCACTGAAGCTTTCTTT. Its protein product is CASTRQGSTEAFF.

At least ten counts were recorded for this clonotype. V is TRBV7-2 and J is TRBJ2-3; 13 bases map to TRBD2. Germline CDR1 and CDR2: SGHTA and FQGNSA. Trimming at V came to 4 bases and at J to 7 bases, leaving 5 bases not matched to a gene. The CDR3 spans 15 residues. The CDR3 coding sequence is TGTGCCAGCAGCTCCGGACTAGCGGGAGCCAATACGCAGTATTTT. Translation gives CASSSGLAGANTQYF.

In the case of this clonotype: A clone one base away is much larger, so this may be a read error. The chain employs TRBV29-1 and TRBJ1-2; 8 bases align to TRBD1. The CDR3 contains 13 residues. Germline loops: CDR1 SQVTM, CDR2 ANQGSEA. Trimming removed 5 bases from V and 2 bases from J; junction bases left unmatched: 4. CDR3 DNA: TGCAGCGTTTGGACAGGGAGCAACTATGGCTACACCTTC. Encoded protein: CSVWTGSNYGYTF.

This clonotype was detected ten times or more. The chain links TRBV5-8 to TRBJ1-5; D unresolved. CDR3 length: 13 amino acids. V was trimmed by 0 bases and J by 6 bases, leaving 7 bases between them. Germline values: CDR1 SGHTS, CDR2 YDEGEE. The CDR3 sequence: CASSLEKGQPQHF. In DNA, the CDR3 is TGTGCCAGCAGCTTGGAAAAGGGTCAGCCCCAGCATTTT.

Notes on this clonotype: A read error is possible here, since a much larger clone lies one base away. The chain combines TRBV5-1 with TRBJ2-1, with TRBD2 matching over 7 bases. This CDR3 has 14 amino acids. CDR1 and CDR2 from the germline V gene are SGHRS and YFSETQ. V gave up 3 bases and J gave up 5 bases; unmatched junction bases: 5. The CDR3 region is CASSSGLIHNEQFF. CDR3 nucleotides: TGCGCCAGCAGCTCGGGACTAATCCACAATGAGCAGTTCTTC.

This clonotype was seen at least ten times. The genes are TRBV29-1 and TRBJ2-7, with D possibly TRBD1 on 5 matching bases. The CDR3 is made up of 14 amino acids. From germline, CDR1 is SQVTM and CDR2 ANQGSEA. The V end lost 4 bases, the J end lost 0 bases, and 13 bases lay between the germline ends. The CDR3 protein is CSVVEWGGSYEQYF. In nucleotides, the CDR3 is TGCAGCGTTGTGGAGTGGGGCGGCTCCTACGAGCAGTACTTC.

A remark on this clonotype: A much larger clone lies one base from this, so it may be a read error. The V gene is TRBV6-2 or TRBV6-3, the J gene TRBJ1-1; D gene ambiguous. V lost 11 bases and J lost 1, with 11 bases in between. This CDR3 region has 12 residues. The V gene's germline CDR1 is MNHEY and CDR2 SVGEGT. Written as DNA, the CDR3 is TGTGCCGGCAAGGAGCAGAACACTGAAGCTTTCTTT. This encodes CAGKEQNTEAFF.